The clone carrying this T cell receptor beta chain was seen at least ten times. The target antigen is unknown. Each CDR3 protein gets one entry after TCRdb re-called the reads with MiXCR. The table lists approximately 270,000 distinct CDR3 sequences, about 20% of them singletons. This sample stems from a study of T cell repertoires in cytomegalovirus infection. The V segment lost 9 bases and the J segment 2 bases; nucleotides outside the gene matches: 19. This CDR3 comprises 19 residues. CDR1 MNHNS and CDR2 SASEGT come from the germline V gene. The source material was cultured PBMCs, sampled from culture after CMV antigen stimulation. The gene calls are TRBV6-1 and TRBJ2-2, with 9 bases lining up with TRBD1. This TCR was recovered from a human donor in good health (CMV status not recorded). Some clones in this sample may be carry-over from other donors' samples. The CDR3 reads CASTPGQGLPPFNTGELFF. Here the CDR3 DNA reads TGTGCCAGTACGCCAGGACAGGGGCTACCCCCTTTCAACACCGGGGAGCTGTTTTTT.